Each of the 21 T cell receptor beta chains below was sequenced from the same sample in a study of shared clonotypes between healthy human individuals. The repertoire was sequenced with immunoSEQ multiplex PCR; TCRdb's copy has only in-frame clones and lacks some. The repertoire holds a few million clones, with about 94% as singletons. Naive CD8 populations comprised CD45RO-negative cells positively selected for CCR7, excluding terminally differentiated effector memory CD45RA+ cells. Sequencing was carried out using naive CD8+ T cells from PBMCs. Source of these receptors: a man aged 18 to 35 in good health. Some clones in this sample may be carry-over from other donors' samples.

The chain recombines TRBV6-1 with TRBJ2-7; the D is unclear. Looked up from germline, CDR1 is MNHNS and CDR2 is SASEGT. Trimming took off 3 bases at V and 7 bases at J, with 13 bases between the two ends. The length of the CDR3 is 13 residues. The CDR3 DNA sequence: TGTGCCAGCAGTGAGTTAATGCAGACGGAGCAGTACTTC. Protein: CASSELMQTEQYF.

The rearrangement joins TRBV4-1 to TRBJ1-1; 8 bases match TRBD1. The germline CDR1 and CDR2 sequences are MGHRA and YSYEKL. This CDR3 spans 18 amino acids. Trimming took 1 base from V and 2 from J; bases not matched to a gene: 12. DNA of the CDR3: TGCGCCAGCAGCCAAGTTTTACCAGGGGGCATCGACAACACTGAAGCTTTCTTT. Amino acid sequence: CASSQVLPGGIDNTEAFF.

V usage is TRBV7-6 and J usage is TRBJ2-7, with a weak D call TRBD1 (6 bases). This CDR3 is 13 amino acids long. Germline-derived CDR1 and CDR2 are SGHVS and FNYEAQ. The germline V and J ends were trimmed by 4 bases and 5 bases, with 12 bases remaining between them. CDR3 nucleotides: TGTGCCAGCAGCTCAGGGGATAGCCACGAGCAGTACTTC. It is translated as CASSSGDSHEQYF.

The count of this clone is one. This same CDR3 is encoded by further DNA sequences in the sample. V and J are TRBV9 and TRBJ2-3; TRBD2 aligns across 8 bases. Germline-derived CDR1 and CDR2 are SGDLS and YYNGEE. The CDR3 runs to 16 residues. After removal of 0 bases from V and 0 bases from J, the junction contained 3 bases not matched to a gene. CDR3 nucleotide sequence: TGTGCCAGCAGCGTAGCTGCTAGCGGGAGCACAGATACGCAGTATTTT. This encodes CASSVAASGSTDTQYF.

The genes are TRBV28 and TRBJ2-7; TRBD2 agrees at 10 bases. This CDR3 has 13 amino acids. CDR1 and CDR2 from the germline V gene are MDHEN and SYDVKM. V lost 10 bases to trimming and J lost 3 bases; unmatched junction nucleotides: 6. Written as DNA, the CDR3 is TGTGCCACCGCGGGACTAGCGAGCTACGAGCAGTACTTC. As protein: CATAGLASYEQYF.

This clone occurred once. The chain couples TRBV14 to TRBJ1-1; no definite D call. V gave up 1 base and J gave up 1 base, with 19 bases separating them. The CDR3 is 18 residues long. CDR1 and CDR2 from the germline V gene are SGHDN and FVKESK. CDR3 DNA sequence: TGTGCCAGCAGCCAAGCTTGGTTAGGAGGTTGGACGAACACTGAAGCTTTCTTT. This gives the protein CASSQAWLGGWTNTEAFF.

The count of this clone is one. The chain employs TRBV28 and TRBJ2-3; D perhaps matches TRBD1 (6 bases). This CDR3 is built from 17 residues. V was clipped by 2 bases and J by 2 bases, with 17 bases between them. Germline CDR1 reads MDHEN; CDR2 reads SYDVKM. DNA for the CDR3: TGTGCCAGCAGTTTACGGGGACCCAGGGGACCCACAGATACGCAGTATTTT. Its translation: CASSLRGPRGPTDTQYF.

The chain links TRBV10-2 to TRBJ1-2; D is unclear. The V gene lost 3 bases and the J gene lost 1 base, with 6 bases spanning the gap. Germline-derived CDR1 and CDR2 are WSHSY and SAAADI. This CDR3 has 13 residues. The CDR3 DNA sequence: TGCGCCAGCAGTGAAAGCGATAACTATGGCTACACCTTC. Translated, it gives CASSESDNYGYTF.

This clone was seen once. This chain joins TRBV11-2 and TRBJ1-2; the D gene is possibly TRBD1 (5 bases). The CDR3 spans 16 residues. Germline CDR1 SGHAT, CDR2 FQNNGV. V was clipped by 3 bases and J by 6 bases, with 20 bases between them. CDR3 nucleotide sequence: TGTGCCAGCAGCTTCCCCGGATGGGGGGGTGGGAATGGCTACACCTTC. Protein product: CASSFPGWGGGNGYTF.

V and J are TRBV11-3 and TRBJ1-1; TRBD1 is a possible D gene (5 bases). The V end lost 3 bases, the J end lost 1 base, and 6 bases lay between the germline ends. The V gene's germline CDR1 is SGHNT and CDR2 YENEEA. CDR3 length: 13 residues. The CDR3 is CASSFQGNTEAFF. The CDR3 bases are TGTGCCAGCAGCTTTCAGGGGAACACTGAAGCTTTCTTT.

This chain links TRBV10-3 with TRBJ2-3; tentatively, D is TRBD1 or TRBD2 (5 bases each). Germline CDR1 and CDR2: ENHRY and SYGVKD. V was clipped by 8 bases and J by 2 bases, with 8 bases between them. The CDR3 is 12 amino acids. CDR3 residues: CAILGTTDTQYF. The CDR3 coding sequence is TGTGCCATCCTGGGGACCACAGATACGCAGTATTTT.

This chain connects TRBV28 to TRBJ2-7; TRBD2 agrees at 7 bases. In germline, CDR1 is MDHEN, CDR2 SYDVKM. This CDR3 has 14 amino acids. Germline trimming cut 7 bases from V and 6 bases from J; bases unmatched to any gene: 12. The CDR3: CASNTGGVASEQYF. The DNA of the CDR3 is TGTGCCAGCAACACTGGGGGGGTCGCATCCGAGCAGTACTTC.

This chain joins TRBV28 and TRBJ2-7; D call uncertain. This CDR3 comprises 13 residues. V was shortened by 6 bases and J by 6 bases, with 15 bases between the two germline ends. Per germline, CDR1 MDHEN and CDR2 SYDVKM. DNA of the CDR3: TGTGCCAGCAGCCTCTCGGAGCTTACCGAGCAGTACTTC. Protein: CASSLSELTEQYF.

This clone was observed a handful of times. This chain links TRBV29-1 with TRBJ1-1; 8 nucleotides match TRBD1. The CDR3 loop spans 15 amino acids. The V gene's germline CDR1 is SQVTM and CDR2 ANQGSEA. Trimming at V came to 7 bases and at J to 1 base, leaving 11 bases not matched to a gene. The CDR3 reads CSGTRGQASNTEAFF. As DNA, the CDR3 is TGCAGCGGAACTCGGGGACAGGCCTCGAACACTGAAGCTTTCTTT. The full variable domain, completed using reference TRBV29-1 and TRBJ1-1, is SAVISQKPSRDICQRGTSLTIQCQVDSQVTMMFWYRQQPGQSLTLIATANQGSEATYESGFVIDKFPISRPNLTFSTLTVSNMSPEDSSIYLCSGTRGQASNTEAFFGQGTRLTVV.

The V call is TRBV14, the J call TRBJ2-1; tentative D call: TRBD2 (5 bases). Looked up from germline, CDR1 is SGHDN and CDR2 is FVKESK. Trimming took 4 bases from V and 3 from J, leaving 10 bases between them. The CDR3 is 14 amino acids. CDR3 DNA sequence: TGTGCCAGCAGCCCGCCCACTAGCTACAATGAGCAGTTCTTC. Translated: CASSPPTSYNEQFF.

V usage is TRBV28 and J usage is TRBJ2-5, with D possibly matching TRBD1 (5 bases). The DNA matches TRBJ2-7 better at its end, which makes the J call doubtful. The CDR3 contains 13 residues. Germline V gives CDR1 MDHEN, CDR2 SYDVKM. In DNA form, the CDR3 reads TGTGCCAGCAGTTACAGGAGTACCTACGAGCAGTACTTC. Translating it yields CASSYRSTYEQYF.

The chain has TRBV25-1 and TRBJ1-4; unclear D gene. Looked up from germline, CDR1 is MGHDK and CDR2 is SYGVNS. The CDR3 runs to 15 residues. Trimming shortened V by 0 bases and J by 3 bases, and 8 bases separated the two germline ends. DNA of the CDR3: TGTGCCAGCAGTGAATATATCGGGTCTAATGAAAAACTGTTTTTT. Translating gives CASSEYIGSNEKLFF.

The gene calls are TRBV27 and TRBJ1-4; 8 bases align to TRBD1. CDR3 size: 15 residues. J gave up 8 bases and V 4 bases, and 9 bases lay outside the gene matches. CDR1 is MNHEY and CDR2 is SMNVEV in the germline V gene (reference sequence). The DNA of the CDR3 is TGTGCCAGCAGTTACCTCGGGACAGGAGGAGAAAAACTGTTTTTT. Translated: CASSYLGTGGEKLFF.

The CDR3: CASSLASDSEQYF. Written as DNA, the CDR3 is TGTGCCAGCAGCTTAGCCTCGGACTCTGAGCAGTACTTC. The V call is TRBV7-9, the J call TRBJ2-7, with D maybe TRBD2 (5 bases). The V and J ends lost 0 bases and 7 bases respectively, with 10 bases between them. The germline V gene encodes CDR1 SEHNR and CDR2 FQNEAQ (reference sequence). The CDR3 has 13 residues.

The V gene is TRBV7-9, the J gene TRBJ1-6; D is perhaps TRBD1 (6 bases). CDR3 length: 15 residues. The germline V and J ends were trimmed by 6 bases and 4 bases, with 13 bases remaining between them. Per the germline V gene, CDR1 is SEHNR and CDR2 is FQNEAQ (reference sequence). As DNA, the CDR3 is TGTGCCAGCAGAGGACAGAGCGATTATAATTCACCCCTCCACTTT. Translation: CASRGQSDYNSPLHF.

The chain employs TRBV27 and TRBJ2-7; 8 bases fit TRBD2. This CDR3 has 15 amino acids. Unmatched junction bases numbered 5, after V lost 2 bases and J lost 2 bases. Germline assignment: CDR1 MNHEY and CDR2 SMNVEV (reference sequence). DNA of the CDR3: TGTGCCAGCAGTTTAAGACTAGCGTCGCCCTACGAGCAGTACTTC. It translates to CASSLRLASPYEQYF.